The clone carrying this T cell receptor (beta chain) came up many times. This specimen comes from a study of regulatory T cells in long-lasting Graves disease. Study-level background: Antithyroid drug exposure in newly diagnosed Graves' patients had lasted under 3 months.

This CDR3 contains 14 residues. Germline loops: CDR1 KGHSH, CDR2 LQKENI. Unmatched junction bases numbered 8, after V lost 6 bases and J lost 4 bases. Arm-PCR of CDR3 regions and iRepertoire HTBI primers were used to build TCR beta libraries. TCRdb fed the multiplex PCR reads into MiXCR, producing one record per CDR3 protein. The sample has 500,000 or so distinct CDR3 sequences, around 16% seen once. Time point given: newly diagnosed GD, antithyroid drugs for less than 3 months. The TCR library was prepared using RNA isolated from PBMCs. Patients were enrolled at an endocrinology department in Xi'an, China. The data also belong to a second study, concerning T cells in Graves' hyperthyroidism and ophthalmopathy.

The genes are TRBV18 and TRBJ1-1; 7 bases map to TRBD1. The receptor was derived from a man aged 35 to 55 with Graves disease. The source was peripheral blood mononuclear cells (PBMCs), collected at new diagnosis, from a patient treated with antithyroid drugs. DNA for the CDR3: TGTGCCAGCTCTCCCGACAGGGTCATCACTGAAGCTTTCTTT. It translates to CASSPDRVITEAFF.